Following are 31 T cell receptor beta chains from one sample sequenced in a study of shared clonotypes between healthy human individuals. Data came from immunoSEQ multiplex PCR; TCRdb stores just in-frame clones and leaves some out. The sample has roughly 850,000 clones; 96% are singletons. CD45RO-negative, CCR7-selected cells formed the naive CD8 fraction, which excluded terminally differentiated effector memory CD45RA+ cells. The specimen was naive CD8+ T cells sorted from blood. These receptors originate from a man younger than 40 in good health.

Note on this clone: This sample includes further DNA sequences coding for the same CDR3. The CDR3 sequence is CASSLGLASTDTQYF. As DNA, the CDR3 is TGCGCCAGCAGCTTGGGGCTAGCTAGCACAGATACGCAGTATTTT. The chain is built from TRBV5-1 and TRBJ2-3; a weak D match, TRBD2 (5 bases). Germline assignment: CDR1 SGHRS and CDR2 YFSETQ. Trimming took off 0 bases at V and 0 bases at J, with 8 bases between the two ends. This CDR3 has 15 residues.

This clone was seen just once. The V call is TRBV11-2, the J call TRBJ1-4, with D unresolved. Per the germline V gene, CDR1 is SGHAT and CDR2 is FQNNGV. The CDR3 is 17 amino acids. The ends were cut back, 1 base at V and 1 base at J, with 13 bases in the middle. DNA for the CDR3: TGTGCCAGCAGCTTAGGGCCCTTAAGGTTAACTAATGAAAAACTGTTTTTT. Translated: CASSLGPLRLTNEKLFF. The whole variable domain, remainder taken from reference TRBV11-2 and TRBJ1-4, is EAGVAQSPRYKIIEKRQSVAFWCNPISGHATLYWYQQILGQGPKLLIQFQNNGVVDDSQLPKDRFSAERLKGVDSTLKIQPAKLEDSAVYLCASSLGPLRLTNEKLFFGSGTQLSVL.

The V and J genes are TRBV11-2 and TRBJ2-1, with D perhaps matching TRBD1 (5 bases). V lost 5 bases, J lost 5 bases, and 7 bases lay in between. The germline V gene has CDR1 SGHAT and CDR2 FQNNGV. The CDR3 loop spans 12 amino acids. CDR3 loop: CASSVQDNEQFF. The DNA of the CDR3 is TGTGCCAGCAGCGTACAGGACAATGAGCAGTTCTTC.

This chain connects TRBV12-5 to TRBJ2-1; possible D gene TRBD2, 6 bases. The CDR3 consists of 16 residues. Per the germline V gene, CDR1 is LGHNT and CDR2 is FRNRAP. CDR3 nucleotide sequence: TGTCCTCATAAGGGTGGGCGGGGTATCTCCTACAATGAGCAGTTCTTC. Translating gives CPHKGGRGISYNEQFF. The full variable domain, its missing parts supplied by reference TRBV12-5 and TRBJ2-1, is DARVTQTPRHKVTEMGQEVTMRCQPILGHNTVFWYRQTMMQGLELLAYFRNRAPLDDSGMPKDRFSAEMPDATLATLKIQPSEPRDSAVYFCPHKGGRGISYNEQFFGPGTRLTVL.

This sequence joins TRBV13 and TRBJ2-7; TRBD1 might be the D (6 bases). V lost 4 bases and J 2 bases, leaving 15 bases between the germline ends. CDR3 length: 15 residues. Germline V gene data show CDR1 as PRHDT and CDR2 as FYEKMQ (reference sequence). The CDR3 is CASSYQFTGPYEQYF. CDR3 nucleotides: TGTGCCAGCAGCTACCAATTCACAGGGCCCTACGAGCAGTACTTC. Using reference TRBV13 and TRBJ2-7 for the parts outside the CDR3, the full variable domain is AAGVIQSPRHLIKEKRETATLKCYPIPRHDTVYWYQQGPGQDPQFLISFYEKMQSDKGSIPDRFSAQQFSDYHSELNMSSLELGDSALYFCASSYQFTGPYEQYFGPGTRLTVT.

V usage is TRBV5-1 and J usage is TRBJ2-7, with D uncertain. The CDR3 has 14 amino acids. The V gene lost 4 bases and the J gene lost 3 bases, with 14 bases spanning the gap. Per the germline V gene, CDR1 is SGHRS and CDR2 is YFSETQ. The CDR3 is CASSPMGQLYEQYF. The CDR3 coding sequence is TGCGCCAGCAGCCCGATGGGTCAACTCTACGAGCAGTACTTC. The full variable domain, completed using reference TRBV5-1 and TRBJ2-7, is KAGVTQTPRYLIKTRGQQVTLSCSPISGHRSVSWYQQTPGQGLQFLFEYFSETQRNKGNFPGRFSGRQFSNSRSEMNVSTLELGDSALYLCASSPMGQLYEQYFGPGTRLTVT.

The chain employs TRBV6-1 and TRBJ2-3; D call uncertain. V was pared by 11 bases and J by 4 bases, with 4 bases between. The CDR3 consists of 9 residues. Germline CDR1 reads MNHNS; CDR2 reads SASEGT. Written as DNA, the CDR3 is TGTGCCGTGGCAGATACGCAGTATTTT. This gives the protein CAVADTQYF.

This clone was picked up one time. The V call is TRBV10-2, the J call TRBJ2-3; 7 bases line up with TRBD2. Germline V gives CDR1 WSHSY, CDR2 SAAADI. V dropped 2 bases and J dropped 0; count of bases not matched to a gene: 14. The CDR3 contains 19 residues. CDR3 in amino acids: CASSEPWELADSSTDTQYF. The CDR3 bases are TGCGCCAGCAGTGAGCCCTGGGAGCTAGCGGACTCTAGCACAGATACGCAGTATTTT.

This clone appeared a few times. CDR3 sequence: CAWTSGVSGETQYF. CDR3 DNA sequence: TGTGCCTGGACTAGCGGAGTCTCTGGGGAGACCCAGTACTTC. The rearrangement uses TRBV30 and TRBJ2-5, with 7 bases that match TRBD2. Germline V CDR1 and CDR2: GTSNPN, SVGIG (reference sequence). This CDR3 region has 14 residues. V lost 4 bases, J lost 5 bases, and 10 bases stayed unmatched.

This sequence joins TRBV7-2 and TRBJ2-5; D is uncertain. Trimming stripped 4 bases from V and 2 bases from J, with 26 bases between. Looked up from germline, CDR1 is SGHTA and CDR2 is FQGNSA. The CDR3 is 19 residues long. As DNA, the CDR3 is TGTGCCAGCAGCTGGTCTCCGCCTGATAGAAACGGGTGGCAAGAGACCCAGTACTTC. Amino acids: CASSWSPPDRNGWQETQYF.

This sequence joins TRBV2 and TRBJ2-5, with D possibly being TRBD1 or TRBD2 (5 bases each). V lost 4 bases and J 5 bases, leaving 17 bases between the germline ends. The CDR3 contains 15 residues. In germline, CDR1 is SNHLY, CDR2 FYNNEI. CDR3 protein: CASSGRDRIMETQYF. CDR3 DNA sequence: TGTGCCAGCAGTGGCCGGGACCGGATAATGGAGACCCAGTACTTC.

This sequence joins TRBV27 and TRBJ2-1; 9 nucleotides line up with TRBD1. Germline V lookup: CDR1 MNHEY, CDR2 SMNVEV (reference sequence). CDR3 size: 16 residues. The trim removed 2 bases at V and 9 bases at J, leaving 11 bases unmatched. DNA for the CDR3: TGTGCCAGCAGTTTAAGGGCCTGGACAGGGGATGGTGAGCAGTTCTTC. As protein: CASSLRAWTGDGEQFF.

This sequence joins TRBV11-3 and TRBJ2-1; D is ambiguous. Trimming left V 5 bases short and J 8 bases short, with 13 bases between. Germline assignment: CDR1 SGHNT and CDR2 YENEEA. The CDR3 totals 13 residues. For the CDR3, the DNA is TGTGCCAGCAGCCCCAGCCACGGCGATGAGCAGTTCTTC. Translated, it gives CASSPSHGDEQFF.

This rearrangement joins TRBV5-1 to TRBJ2-7, with 9 positions matching TRBD1. The CDR3 covers 15 residues. Per germline, CDR1 SGHRS and CDR2 YFSETQ. V was pared by 4 bases and J by 1 base, with 6 bases of the junction left unmatched. CDR3 residues: CASSPGDRVSYEQYF. The CDR3 DNA reads as TGCGCCAGCAGCCCAGGGGACAGGGTATCCTACGAGCAGTACTTC.

Remarks on this clone: Other DNA sequences in this sample translate to the same CDR3. V is TRBV4-1 and J is TRBJ2-7; D unclear. CDR1 MGHRA and CDR2 YSYEKL come from the germline V gene. CDR3 length equals 14 residues. V lost 0 bases and J 2 bases, leaving 8 bases between the germline ends. The CDR3 bases are TGCGCCAGCAGCCAAGAGGGCGGTACCTACGAGCAGTACTTC. Translation: CASSQEGGTYEQYF.

The genes are TRBV7-4 and TRBJ1-3, with TRBD1 as a possible D gene (5 bases). Germline loops: CDR1 SGHVT, CDR2 SQSDAQ. V was cut by 2 bases and J by 5 bases, with 10 bases left in between. The CDR3 is 14 residues long. CDR3 in DNA: TGTGCCAGCAGCTTAAGACAGCAAAGAAACACCATATATTTT. Protein sequence: CASSLRQQRNTIYF.

This clone has just one count. V gene TRBV19 combines with J gene TRBJ2-7; no clear D gene. The CDR3 totals 12 residues. With 1 base removed from V and 4 bases from J, the gap between germline ends came to 5 bases. CDR1 and CDR2 (germline): LNHDA, SQIVND (reference sequence). The CDR3 spells CASSIAGYEQYF. CDR3 nucleotides: TGTGCCAGTAGTATAGCCGGGTACGAGCAGTACTTC.

V and J are TRBV28 and TRBJ2-1, with D uncertain. Germline V gene sequence: CDR1 MDHEN, CDR2 SYDVKM. V was trimmed by 4 bases and J by 5 bases, leaving 9 bases between them. The CDR3 covers 13 residues. CDR3 sequence reads: CASSWAVNNEQFF. In DNA form, the CDR3 reads TGTGCCAGCAGTTGGGCAGTAAACAATGAGCAGTTCTTC.

This chain connects TRBV13 to TRBJ2-7; a weak D match, TRBD2 (5 bases). The V end was cut by 5 bases, the J end by 2 bases, with 16 bases between. Germline V gene lookup returns CDR1 PRHDT and CDR2 FYEKMQ (reference sequence). CDR3 length equals 15 residues. CDR3 DNA sequence: TGTGCCAGCAGCCAGGAGGCAAACCCTACCTACGAGCAGTACTTC. Translating it yields CASSQEANPTYEQYF.

This chain uses TRBV6-5 with TRBJ1-1; no clear D gene. The CDR3 contains 13 residues. The ends were cut back, 6 bases at V and 6 bases at J, with 14 bases in the middle. Germline CDR1 is MNHEY and CDR2 is SVGAGI. The CDR3 sequence: CASSPLSAAEAFF. The CDR3 nucleotides read TGTGCCAGCAGCCCCTTGAGCGCCGCTGAAGCTTTCTTT.

The chain combines TRBV7-9 with TRBJ1-1; D uncertain. This CDR3 comprises 15 residues. Trimming stripped 3 bases from V and 0 bases from J, with 11 bases between. CDR1 SEHNR and CDR2 FQNEAQ come from the germline V gene (reference sequence). In DNA form, the CDR3 reads TGTGCCAGCAGCTTCTTTGTGAGGGTGAACACTGAAGCTTTCTTT. Amino acids: CASSFFVRVNTEAFF. Looking up the rest from reference TRBV7-9 and TRBJ1-1 gives the full variable domain: DTGVSQNPRHKITKRGQNVTFRCDPISEHNRLYWYRQTLGQGPEFLTYFQNEAQLEKSRLLSDRFSAERPKGSFSTLEIQRTEQGDSAMYLCASSFFVRVNTEAFFGQGTRLTVV.

The V and J genes are TRBV19 and TRBJ2-7; 8 bases agree with TRBD2. Per the germline V gene, CDR1 is LNHDA and CDR2 is SQIVND (reference sequence). V shed 5 bases and J 0 bases; nucleotides not matched to a gene: 9. CDR3 length: 16 amino acids. The CDR3 reads CASSQGPGGSSYEQYF. The CDR3 region has the DNA TGTGCCAGTAGTCAGGGACCGGGGGGGAGCTCCTACGAGCAGTACTTC.

The chain uses TRBV11-2 and TRBJ2-3; 10 nucleotides agree with TRBD2. The CDR3 contains 18 residues. V lost 3 bases to trimming and J lost 0 bases; unmatched junction nucleotides: 9. CDR1 and CDR2 (germline): SGHAT, FQNNGV. This CDR3 reads CASSFGRLAGLSTDTQYF. For the CDR3, the DNA is TGTGCCAGCAGCTTCGGAAGACTAGCGGGCCTCAGCACAGATACGCAGTATTTT.

The chain couples TRBV7-8 to TRBJ1-3; 12 bases are a match to TRBD1. The germline CDR1 and CDR2 sequences are SGHVS and FQNEAQ. CDR3 length: 16 amino acids. Trimming cost V 5 bases and J 0 bases; bases outside gene matches: 2. CDR3 nucleotides: TGTGCCAGCAGCATGGGACAGGGGGCCTCTGGAAACACCATATATTTT. It codes for CASSMGQGASGNTIYF. Combining the CDR3 with reference TRBV7-8 and TRBJ1-3 gives the whole variable domain GAGVSQSPRYKVAKRGQDVALRCDPISGHVSLFWYQQALGQGPEFLTYFQNEAQLDKSGLPSDRFFAERPEGSVSTLKIQRTQQEDSAVYLCASSMGQGASGNTIYFGEGSWLTVV.

This rearrangement joins TRBV7-9 to TRBJ2-7; D not certain. The CDR3 has 12 amino acids. V was pared by 8 bases and J by 2 bases, with 10 bases between. Looked up from germline, CDR1 is SEHNR and CDR2 is FQNEAQ (reference sequence). The chain's CDR3 is CASGWSPYEQYF. CDR3 DNA: TGTGCCAGCGGCTGGAGCCCCTACGAGCAGTACTTC.

The chain uses TRBV10-3 and TRBJ2-7, with a weak D call TRBD2 (6 bases). The CDR3 runs to 13 residues. Germline lookup yields CDR1 ENHRY and CDR2 SYGVKD. The germline V and J ends were trimmed by 6 bases and 0 bases, with 9 bases remaining between them. CDR3 in amino acids: CAIRRLDSYEQYF. The CDR3 DNA reads TGTGCCATCAGAAGACTAGACTCCTACGAGCAGTACTTC.

This clone was recorded once. The genes are TRBV25-1 and TRBJ2-4, with TRBD2 identical over 8 bases. Germline assignment: CDR1 MGHDK and CDR2 SYGVNS. With V trimmed by 4 bases and J by 13 bases, 9 bases remained unmatched. The CDR3 totals 13 residues. CDR3 protein: CASSGLSGTHQYF. Written as DNA, the CDR3 is TGTGCCAGCAGTGGCCTTAGCGGGACCCACCAGTACTTC.

This clone was recorded only once. V gene TRBV27 combines with J gene TRBJ2-1, with D unclear. From germline, CDR1 is MNHEY and CDR2 SMNVEV (reference sequence). This CDR3 is 15 amino acids long. The V end lost 2 bases, the J end lost 0 bases, and 8 bases lay between the germline ends. The CDR3 loop is CASSLSSLSYNEQFF. CDR3 nucleotides: TGTGCCAGCAGTTTAAGTAGCCTCTCCTACAATGAGCAGTTCTTC.

CDR3 in amino acids: CASSLGEDRGNYNEQFF. CDR3 coding DNA: TGTGCCAGCAGCTTAGGAGAGGACAGGGGTAACTACAATGAGCAGTTCTTC. The chain has TRBV11-3 and TRBJ2-1, with 9 positions matching TRBD1. The junction had 7 bases not matched to a gene; V was cut back by 1 base and J by 3 bases. CDR1 and CDR2 from the germline V gene are SGHNT and YENEEA. The CDR3 runs to 17 residues.

The rearrangement joins TRBV6-5 to TRBJ2-2; D is possibly TRBD2 (6 bases). Trimming removed 6 bases at V and 3 bases at J, with 14 bases between. The CDR3 extends over 15 amino acids. Germline lookup yields CDR1 MNHEY and CDR2 SVGAGI. The CDR3 sequence: CASSSEGRDTGELFF. As DNA, the CDR3 is TGTGCCAGCAGCTCGGAGGGCCGGGACACCGGGGAGCTGTTTTTT.

The rearrangement links TRBV19 to TRBJ2-7, with D possibly matching TRBD2 (6 bases). Trimming removed 2 bases from V and 2 bases from J, with 13 bases in between. The CDR3 has 15 residues. CDR1 is LNHDA and CDR2 is SQIVND in the germline V gene (reference sequence). CDR3 amino acids: CASSIHSGGTYEQYF. Written as DNA, the CDR3 is TGTGCCAGTAGTATACATAGCGGAGGAACCTACGAGCAGTACTTC.